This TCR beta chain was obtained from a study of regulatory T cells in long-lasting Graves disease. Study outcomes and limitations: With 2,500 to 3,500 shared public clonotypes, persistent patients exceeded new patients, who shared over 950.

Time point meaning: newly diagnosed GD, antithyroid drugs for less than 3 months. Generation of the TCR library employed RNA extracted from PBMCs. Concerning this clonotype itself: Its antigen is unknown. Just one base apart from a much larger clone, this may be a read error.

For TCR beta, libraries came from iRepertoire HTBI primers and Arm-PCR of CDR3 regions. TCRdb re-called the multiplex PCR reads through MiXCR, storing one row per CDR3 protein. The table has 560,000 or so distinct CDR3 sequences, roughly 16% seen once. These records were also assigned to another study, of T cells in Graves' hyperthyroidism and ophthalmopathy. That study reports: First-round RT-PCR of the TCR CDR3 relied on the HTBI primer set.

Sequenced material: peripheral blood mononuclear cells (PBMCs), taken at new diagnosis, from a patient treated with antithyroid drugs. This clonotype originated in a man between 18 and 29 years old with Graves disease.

CDR3 sequence reads: CVTSQGMTYEQYF. In DNA form, the CDR3 reads TGTGTCACCTCACAGGGCATGACCTACGAGCAGTACTTC. The chain links TRBV2 to TRBJ2-7, with D tentatively TRBD1 (6 bases). Germline loops: CDR1 SNHLY, CDR2 FYNNEI. The CDR3 length is 13 residues.